One sample yielded the 27 T cell receptor beta chains listed below, sequenced in a study of T-cell reconstitution after alpha-beta-depleted transplantation in children. As it was prepared, the TCRbeta library received unique molecular identifiers. Via MiXCR, TCRdb re-called the PCR reads, giving one row per CDR3 protein. The sample lists 200,000 to 300,000 distinct CDR3 sequences; 12% were seen once. Here the sequenced sample was PBMCs from the stem cell graft donor, taken from the stem cell graft. The source of these receptors is a human donor who donated a stem cell graft to a child with acute lymphoblastic leukemia.

This clonotype was observed many times. J is TRBJ1-5 and V is TRBV20-1; D is unresolved. This CDR3 is 12 amino acids long. Trimming removed 6 bases at V and 0 bases at J, with 6 bases between. The germline V gene encodes CDR1 DFQATT and CDR2 SNEGSKA (reference sequence). CDR3 residues: CSALSSNQPQHF. Written as DNA, the CDR3 is TGCAGTGCCCTGTCTAGCAATCAGCCCCAGCATTTT.

This clonotype was detected only a few times. This chain joins TRBV12-5 and TRBJ1-1; unclear D gene. Trimming cost V 4 bases and J 3 bases, with 18 bases left between them. The CDR3 is 16 residues long. Germline lookup yields CDR1 LGHNT and CDR2 FRNRAP. Here the CDR3 DNA reads TGTGCTAGTGGTTCCGACCTGGGTGGGTATCACACTGAAGCTTTCTTT. Amino acid sequence: CASGSDLGGYHTEAFF.

Ten or more counts support this clonotype. The chain joins TRBV12-3 or TRBV12-4 to TRBJ1-1; the D is unclear. The CDR3 has 13 residues. Trimming removed 5 bases at V and 5 bases at J, with 12 bases between. As DNA, the CDR3 is TGTGCCAGCAGTGAGACCCGTGGAACTGAAGCTTTCTTT. Encoded protein: CASSETRGTEAFF.

A note on this clonotype: Being one base from a much bigger clone, this may be a read error. The chain links TRBV12-3 or TRBV12-4 to TRBJ2-3; 7 positions agree with TRBD2. V was clipped by 2 bases and J by 2 bases; unmatched bases: 10. This CDR3 has 17 amino acids. This CDR3 reads CASSLRWREFITDTQYF. The CDR3 nucleotides are TGTGCCAGCAGTTTACGTTGGCGGGAGTTTATCACAGATACGCAGTATTTT.

This clonotype was observed many times. The chain combines TRBV20-1 with TRBJ2-7; no definite D call. Germline V gives CDR1 DFQATT, CDR2 SNEGSKA (reference sequence). The CDR3 runs to 15 residues. The germline V and J ends were trimmed by 6 bases and 0 bases, with 18 bases remaining between them. This chain's CDR3 is CSALKSHLSSYEQYF. The CDR3 region has the DNA TGCAGTGCCCTCAAATCTCACTTGAGCTCCTACGAGCAGTACTTC.

This clonotype came up many times. The V and J genes are TRBV27 and TRBJ2-5, with TRBD1 as a possible D gene (5 bases). CDR3 size: 13 residues. CDR1 is MNHEY, CDR2 SMNVEV, per germline (reference sequence). V shed 2 bases and J shed 4 bases, with 8 bases lying between them. This chain's CDR3 is CASSLPGLETQYF. The CDR3 nucleotides are TGTGCCAGCAGTTTACCAGGGCTAGAGACCCAGTACTTC.

This clonotype was recorded at least ten times. V and J are TRBV20-1 and TRBJ1-5; TRBD1 might be the D (5 bases). V lost 5 bases and J lost 1, with 15 bases in between. The CDR3 loop spans 15 amino acids. CDR1 is DFQATT, CDR2 SNEGSKA, per germline (reference sequence). For the CDR3, the DNA is TGCAGTGCTGGTCTAAGACGGGACAGCAATCAGCCCCAGCATTTT. This gives the protein CSAGLRRDSNQPQHF.

This clonotype was counted ten times or more. The gene calls are TRBV7-8 and TRBJ2-2; 14 positions match TRBD2. CDR1 SGHVS and CDR2 FQNEAQ come from the germline V gene. The CDR3 totals 15 residues. V lost 4 bases and J lost 6; bases outside the gene matches: 1. Written as DNA, the CDR3 is TGTGCCAGCAGCTCGGGACTAGCGGGAGCCGGGGAGCTGTTTTTT. Translation gives CASSSGLAGAGELFF.

V and J are TRBV29-1 and TRBJ2-2; no clear D gene. The CDR3 totals 13 residues. Germline V gene data show CDR1 as SQVTM and CDR2 as ANQGSEA. Trimming took off 7 bases at V and 2 bases at J, with 11 bases between the two ends. The CDR3, as DNA: TGCAGCGCCGTGGAAGCTAACACCGGGGAGCTGTTTTTT. This encodes CSAVEANTGELFF.

This clonotype was observed many times. The chain recombines TRBV20-1 with TRBJ2-6; D remains unclear. The germline CDR1 and CDR2 sequences are DFQATT and SNEGSKA (reference sequence). With 7 bases removed from V and 0 bases from J, the gap between germline ends came to 4 bases. The CDR3 loop spans 12 amino acids. This CDR3 is CSVFSGANVLTF. CDR3 nucleotide sequence: TGCAGTGTATTCTCTGGGGCCAACGTCCTGACTTTC.

This clonotype was seen at least ten times. The rearrangement links TRBV4-2 to TRBJ2-3; 9 positions match TRBD2. J gave up 6 bases and V 0 bases, and 10 bases lay outside the gene matches. Germline V gene sequence: CDR1 LGHNA, CDR2 YNFKEQ. The length of the CDR3 is 17 residues. CDR3 amino acids: CASSQDRRGRAKDTQYF. The CDR3 nucleotides are TGTGCCAGCAGCCAAGATCGTCGCGGGAGGGCCAAGGATACGCAGTATTTT.

This clonotype was picked up many times. The CDR3 reads CSATGGGETQYF. CDR3 nucleotides: TGCAGTGCTACGGGGGGCGGTGAGACCCAGTACTTC. The V call is TRBV20-1, the J call TRBJ2-5; a weak D match, TRBD2 (7 bases). CDR3 size: 12 residues. Germline loops: CDR1 DFQATT, CDR2 SNEGSKA (reference sequence). The V end lost 4 bases, the J end lost 5 bases, and 11 bases lay between the germline ends.

This clonotype was counted ten times or more. This chain links TRBV10-3 with TRBJ2-1, with 7 bases aligning to TRBD1. V dropped 5 bases and J dropped 6; count of bases not matched to a gene: 1. The CDR3 length is 12 residues. In germline, CDR1 is ENHRY, CDR2 SYGVKD. As DNA, the CDR3 is TGTGCCATCAGTTGGGACAGCAATGAGCAGTTCTTC. Translated, it gives CAISWDSNEQFF.

This clonotype was detected many times. This chain joins TRBV29-1 and TRBJ2-2; 9 bases fit TRBD1. V gave up 6 bases and J gave up 5 bases; unmatched junction bases: 4. Germline V CDR1 and CDR2: SQVTM, ANQGSEA. The CDR3 loop spans 13 amino acids. CDR3 DNA: TGCAGCGTCTCCGGGACAGGGACCGGGGAGCTGTTTTTT. Translation gives CSVSGTGTGELFF.

About this clonotype: The junction and the germline gene differ at one end; a read error may be behind it. The chain links TRBV20-1 to TRBJ2-7; the D gene is possibly TRBD1 (5 bases). Germline CDR1 and CDR2: DFQATT and SNEGSKA (reference sequence). CDR3 length: 10 residues. CDR3 in amino acids: CSAYDSEHYF. Written as DNA, the CDR3 is TGCAGTGCTTACGACAGCGAGCACTACTTC.

This clonotype was detected many times. The CDR3 protein is CSVGTGGSGANVLTF. The DNA of the CDR3 is TGCAGCGTCGGGACAGGGGGCTCTGGGGCCAACGTCCTGACTTTC. The chain joins TRBV29-1 to TRBJ2-6; 11 bases agree with TRBD1. CDR3 length: 15 residues. The V gene's germline CDR1 is SQVTM and CDR2 ANQGSEA. V trimming: 6 bases; J trimming: 0 bases; junction bases outside the gene matches: 1.

The sample holds many counts of this clonotype. The chain links TRBV29-1 to TRBJ1-2; D is undetermined. The CDR3 runs to 14 residues. V dropped 1 base and J dropped 4 bases, with 13 bases sitting between them. The germline V gene encodes CDR1 SQVTM and CDR2 ANQGSEA. The CDR3 reads CSVEVGDLGYGYTF. The CDR3 DNA follows: TGCAGCGTTGAAGTGGGCGACTTGGGCTATGGCTACACCTTC.

In its sample, this clonotype was seen many times. The chain couples TRBV5-1 to TRBJ2-5, with 10 nucleotides matching TRBD2. Germline V CDR1 and CDR2: SGHRS, YFSETQ. The CDR3 extends over 14 amino acids. V trimming: 4 bases; J trimming: 5 bases; junction bases outside the gene matches: 5. The CDR3 sequence is CASSGIAGGETQYF. In nucleotides, the CDR3 is TGCGCCAGCAGCGGAATAGCGGGGGGCGAGACCCAGTACTTC.

This clonotype came up many times. The V and J genes are TRBV9 and TRBJ1-1; 10 bases are a match to TRBD1. The J segment lost 1 base and the V segment lost 0 bases, leaving 3 bases of the junction unmatched. The length of the CDR3 is 16 residues. The V gene's germline CDR1 is SGDLS and CDR2 YYNGEE. The CDR3 coding sequence is TGTGCCAGCAGCGTAGGGAGGGACAGGGGGAACACTGAAGCTTTCTTT. It translates to CASSVGRDRGNTEAFF.

In the case of this clonotype: A single base separates this from a much larger clone, so it may be a read error. The chain has TRBV29-1 and TRBJ2-3, with D possibly being TRBD2 (5 bases). The CDR3 is 12 amino acids. The germline V gene has CDR1 SQVTM and CDR2 ANQGSEA. Trimming stripped 8 bases from V and 0 bases from J, with 9 bases between. CDR3 DNA: TGCAGCTCCGGCGGGAGCACAGATACGCAGTATTTT. Its translation is CSSGGSTDTQYF.

This clonotype has at least ten counts. The genes are TRBV7-2 and TRBJ2-2, with D perhaps assigned TRBD1 or TRBD2 (5 bases each). Germline CDR1 is SGHTA and CDR2 is FQGNSA. Trimming removed 6 bases at V and 1 base at J, with 15 bases between. The CDR3 consists of 16 residues. CDR3 region: CASSPPGAGNTGELFF. CDR3 DNA sequence: TGTGCCAGCAGTCCCCCTGGGGCGGGGAACACCGGGGAGCTGTTTTTT.

This clonotype was seen at least ten times. This chain uses TRBV7-2 with TRBJ2-5; 7 positions match TRBD2. The CDR3 has 16 residues. The V segment lost 0 bases and the J segment 4 bases; nucleotides outside the gene matches: 8. Germline-derived CDR1 and CDR2 are SGHTA and FQGNSA. The CDR3, as DNA: TGTGCCAGCAGCTTAGCCCCGGGGGGTAGGGGAGAGACCCAGTACTTC. Translated: CASSLAPGGRGETQYF.

This clonotype was found many times. The chain combines TRBV5-1 with TRBJ2-7; 9 positions agree with TRBD1. Germline values: CDR1 SGHRS, CDR2 YFSETQ. This CDR3 region has 15 residues. Unmatched junction bases numbered 4, after V lost 0 bases and J lost 3 bases. The CDR3 reads CASSLGTGVIYEQYF. The CDR3 region has the DNA TGCGCCAGCAGCTTGGGGACAGGGGTAATCTACGAGCAGTACTTC.

In this sample, this clonotype turned up many times. The J gene is TRBJ2-1, the V gene TRBV2; 10 bases line up with TRBD2. The germline gives CDR1 SNHLY, CDR2 FYNNEI. The V segment lost 9 bases and the J segment 0 bases; nucleotides outside the gene matches: 8. This CDR3 is 16 amino acids long. This chain's CDR3 is CASPGLAISSYNEQFF. The CDR3 DNA sequence: TGTGCCAGTCCGGGACTAGCGATTAGCTCCTACAATGAGCAGTTCTTC. Variable domain in full (rest from reference TRBV2 and TRBJ2-1): EPEVTQTPSHQVTQMGQEVILRCVPISNHLYFYWYRQILGQKVEFLVSFYNNEISEKSEIFDDQFSVERPDGSNFTLKIRSTKLEDSAMYFCASPGLAISSYNEQFFGPGTRLTVL.

At least ten counts were recorded for this clonotype. The CDR3 coding sequence is TGTGCCATCAAGGTCAGCGAGGACGAGCAGTACTTC. It codes for CAIKVSEDEQYF. V and J are TRBV10-3 and TRBJ2-7; no clear D gene. Trimming took off 7 bases at V and 5 bases at J, with 12 bases between the two ends. Looked up from germline, CDR1 is ENHRY and CDR2 is SYGVKD. The length of the CDR3 is 12 residues.

This clonotype has ten or more counts. V gene TRBV20-1 combines with J gene TRBJ1-1; D remains unclear. The CDR3 length is 13 residues. Deletions cut 3 bases from V and 2 bases from J, with 10 bases between. Looked up from germline, CDR1 is DFQATT and CDR2 is SNEGSKA (reference sequence). The CDR3 sequence is CSASIRFNTEAFF. The DNA for the CDR3 is TGCAGTGCTAGTATAAGGTTTAACACTGAAGCTTTCTTT.

The chain combines TRBV13 with TRBJ1-1; perhaps TRBD1 as D (5 bases). The CDR3 is 16 amino acids. Germline CDR1 PRHDT, CDR2 FYEKMQ (reference sequence). The V end lost 6 bases, the J end lost 5 bases, and 22 bases lay between the germline ends. The CDR3 here is CASRSVVGGWVTEAFF. CDR3 nucleotides: TGTGCCAGCAGGTCAGTGGTGGGGGGGTGGGTGACTGAAGCTTTCTTT. The variable domain in full, completed from reference TRBV13 and TRBJ1-1, reads AAGVIQSPRHLIKEKRETATLKCYPIPRHDTVYWYQQGPGQDPQFLISFYEKMQSDKGSIPDRFSAQQFSDYHSELNMSSLELGDSALYFCASRSVVGGWVTEAFFGQGTRLTVV.